Shown below are 7 T cell receptor beta chains from a single sample sequenced in a study of technical replicates of blood from a handful of donors (dated by TCRdb to about 2017). Libraries were made using the immunoSEQ multiplex PCR assay. TCRdb retrieved this table from immuneACCESS and kept in-frame rearrangements only. Not all clones are present; in checked studies, unresolved V genes account for under half, and no reason is known for the remainder. The sample table holds about 61,000 clones, of which around 97% were seen once. Jointly, the top ten make up 0.19% of the sample. Sequencing was performed on T cells isolated from PBMCs. The receptors stem from a human donor in good health.

The chain carries TRBV5-4 and TRBJ1-2; D not certain. Germline V CDR1 and CDR2: SGHNT, YYREEE (reference sequence). The CDR3 runs 13 residues. The V and J ends lost 0 bases and 5 bases respectively, with 8 bases between them. Here the CDR3 DNA reads TGTGCCAGCAGCTTGGACAGCTTATATGGCTACACCTTC. Translating gives CASSLDSLYGYTF.

This chain joins TRBV6-5 and TRBJ1-2; D might be TRBD1 (5 bases). The germline V gene encodes CDR1 MNHEY and CDR2 SVGAGI. V was clipped by 8 bases and J by 4 bases, with 17 bases between them. The CDR3 is 14 amino acids. CDR3 region: CASGQGGPGYGYTF. In DNA form, the CDR3 reads TGTGCCAGCGGTCAGGGCGGTCCCGGCTATGGCTACACCTTC.

The chain carries TRBV11-1 and TRBJ2-3; 7 bases map to TRBD2. This CDR3 has 14 residues. Germline V gene sequence: CDR1 SGHAT, CDR2 FQDESV (reference sequence). With V trimmed by 5 bases and J by 11 bases, 13 bases remained unmatched. The CDR3 is CASSTFSGEGMQYF. The CDR3 DNA sequence: TGTGCCAGCAGCACATTCTCCGGGGAGGGAATGCAGTATTTT. Supplemented by reference TRBV11-1 and TRBJ2-3, the full variable domain reads EAEVAQSPRYKITEKSQAVAFWCDPISGHATLYWYRQILGQGPELLVQFQDESVVDDSQLPKDRFSAERLKGVDSTLKIQPAELGDSAMYLCASSTFSGEGMQYFGPGTRLTVL.

The chain recombines TRBV7-9 with TRBJ1-1; D call uncertain. Deletions cut 4 bases from V and 2 bases from J, with 17 bases between. Germline lookup yields CDR1 SEHNR and CDR2 FQNEAQ (reference sequence). The CDR3 sequence is 16 residues long. The CDR3 bases are TGTGCCAGCAGCTCCCCCCCGGGAGGCCCAAACACTGAAGCTTTCTTT. This encodes CASSSPPGGPNTEAFF.

The count of this clone is one. The rearrangement joins TRBV6-4 to TRBJ2-1; unclear D gene. Germline CDR1 is MRHNA and CDR2 is SNTAGT. Trimming pared 2 bases from V and 0 bases from J, leaving 11 bases between. This CDR3 is built from 16 residues. CDR3 DNA: TGTGCCAGCAGTGACCGCTCCATTAGCTCCTACAATGAGCAGTTCTTC. It is translated as CASSDRSISSYNEQFF.

V usage is TRBV5-4 and J usage is TRBJ2-3, with 12 nucleotides matching TRBD2. This CDR3 is built from 16 residues. The trim removed 2 bases at V and 6 bases at J, leaving 7 bases unmatched. Looked up from germline, CDR1 is SGHNT and CDR2 is YYREEE (reference sequence). The CDR3 protein is CASSLLTSGSGDTQYF. CDR3 coding DNA: TGTGCCAGCAGCTTACTGACTAGCGGGAGTGGTGATACGCAGTATTTT.

The chain combines TRBV4-2 with TRBJ2-7; tentative D call: TRBD1 (6 bases). The CDR3 is made up of 14 amino acids. The V and J ends lost 4 bases and 4 bases respectively, with 14 bases between them. From germline, CDR1 is LGHNA and CDR2 YNFKEQ. CDR3 DNA: TGTGCCAGCAGCCCCGGCACAGGGTCTTACGAGCAGTACTTC. This gives the protein CASSPGTGSYEQYF.